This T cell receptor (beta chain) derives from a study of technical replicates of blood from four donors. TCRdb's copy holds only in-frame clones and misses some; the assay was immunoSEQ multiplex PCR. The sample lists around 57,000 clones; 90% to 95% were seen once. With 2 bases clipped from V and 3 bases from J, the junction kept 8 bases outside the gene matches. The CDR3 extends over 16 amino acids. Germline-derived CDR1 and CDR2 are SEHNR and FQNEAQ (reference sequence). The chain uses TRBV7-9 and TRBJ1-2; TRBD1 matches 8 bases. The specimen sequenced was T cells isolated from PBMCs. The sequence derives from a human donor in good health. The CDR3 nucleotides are TGTGCCAGCAGCTTACTTGGCAGGGGGCACGACTATGGCTACACCTTC. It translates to CASSLLGRGHDYGYTF.